Below, 3 T cell receptor beta chains from the same sample are listed, as sequenced in a study of T cell responses to AZD1222 COVID-19 vaccine. Data came from immunoSEQ multiplex PCR; TCRdb stores just in-frame clones and leaves some out. Of about 84,000 clones in the sample, approximately 83% were seen once. Sequenced material: peripheral blood, taken 28 days after the second AZD1222 dose. These receptors came from an adult who received the AZD1222 COVID-19 vaccine.

The chain uses TRBV6-6 and TRBJ1-2; no definite D call. This CDR3 comprises 13 residues. Trimming took 2 bases from V and 4 from J, leaving 8 bases between them. Germline V lookup: CDR1 MNHNY, CDR2 SVGAGI (reference sequence). DNA for the CDR3: TGTGCCAGCAGTTACAGGGAGACCTATGGCTACACCTTC. It codes for CASSYRETYGYTF.

The chain is built from TRBV3-1 (or the pseudogene TRBV3-2) and TRBJ1-1; D is undetermined. Germline lookup yields CDR1 LGHDT and CDR2 YNNKEL (reference sequence). V lost 0 bases and J lost 1, with 6 bases in between. This CDR3 is built from 14 residues. CDR3 in DNA: TGTGCCAGCAGCCAAGATTGGGGGAACACTGAAGCTTTCTTT. Translating gives CASSQDWGNTEAFF.

As for this clone: The missing conserved phenylalanine or tryptophan at the end of this CDR3 makes a read error likely. The limits of the CDR3 on the DNA are not certain, so only TCRdb's listed CDR3 is given. The genes are TRBV27 and TRBJ1-1; the D call in the table, TRBD1, was not verified against the DNA. Inclusive of both ends, the CDR3 amounts to 10 amino acids. Looked up from germline, CDR1 is MNHEY and CDR2 is SMNVEV (reference sequence). The CDR3 here is CASSTDRDRG.